This TCR beta chain derives from a study of blood T cell repertoires in COVID-19. Study-level information: The study drew acute and convalescent COVID-19 samples from the United States, Italy and Spain. The cDNA or gDNA used as material had been derived from T cells, B-cell-depleted T cells, or PBMCs.

Per the original data handling: Amplification of reference gene primers was used by the study to estimate nucleated cell counts. Assay used: immunoSEQ multiplex PCR; TCRdb lists only in-frame clones, some missing. That table gives V, J and clone size, and the DNA gave D and trimming. The sample includes about 13,000 clones, around 90% of them seen just once. V dropped 7 bases and J dropped 8 bases, with 11 bases sitting between them. This CDR3 is 12 amino acids long. Germline CDR1 and CDR2: MDHEN and SYDVKM. The specimen sequenced was peripheral blood. The genes are TRBV28 and TRBJ1-4; no clear D gene. This receptor was obtained from a human donor in a cohort sampled during active COVID-19. The CDR3 DNA sequence: TGTGCCAGCAAGGGAGGAGCAGAAAAACTGTTTTTT. It specifies CASKGGAEKLFF.